The entry that follows covers one TCR beta chain sequence. PCR amplification relied on 60 Vbeta primers (plus 13 Jbeta primers). Assay: immunoSEQ multiplex PCR; the TCRdb copy retains only in-frame clones and omits some. The data contain some 63,000 clones, around 83% of them singletons. The sample belongs to a study of cytomegalovirus exposure and HLA in healthy donors. Germline V gene data show CDR1 as GTSNPN and CDR2 as SVGIG (reference sequence). The CDR3 length is 16 residues. Trimming removed 0 bases from V and 5 bases from J, with 19 bases in between. The chain uses TRBV30 and TRBJ2-5, with D perhaps TRBD2 (6 bases). The specimen sequenced was PBMCs. The receptor was isolated from a human donor in good health. CDR3 in DNA: TGTGCCTGGAGTGTACAATATGGGGGGAGTGGGGAGACCCAGTACTTC. It codes for CAWSVQYGGSGETQYF.